This T cell receptor (beta chain) stems from a study of T cell changes during pregnancy in multiple sclerosis. Data came from immunoSEQ multiplex PCR; TCRdb stores just in-frame clones and leaves some out. Among roughly 38,000 clones listed, around nine tenths were seen once. V was trimmed by 0 bases and J by 5 bases, leaving 12 bases between them. This CDR3 is built from 14 residues. The germline V gene has CDR1 SGHRS and CDR2 YFSETQ. Material: CD4+ T cells from peripheral blood mononuclear cells, obtained in the second trimester of pregnancy. This receptor was taken from a female donor in good health, enrolled as a control in a pregnancy study. The chain is built from TRBV5-1 and TRBJ2-7; perhaps TRBD1 as D (6 bases). The CDR3, as DNA: TGCGCCAGCAGCTTGGGGAGCCAGGGGAACGAGCAGTACTTC. It is translated as CASSLGSQGNEQYF. Combining the CDR3 with reference TRBV5-1 and TRBJ2-7 gives the whole variable domain KAGVTQTPRYLIKTRGQQVTLSCSPISGHRSVSWYQQTPGQGLQFLFEYFSETQRNKGNFPGRFSGRQFSNSRSEMNVSTLELGDSALYLCASSLGSQGNEQYFGPGTRLTVT.